Detailed here is one T cell receptor (beta chain). Sequenced by immunoSEQ multiplex PCR; TCRdb stores in-frame clones only, minus some. The profile shows some 200,000 clones, around 80% of them singletons. The record originates from a study of blood T cell repertoires in COVID-19. The wider study: Italy, Spain and the United States were the sources of the convalescent and acute COVID-19 samples.

The V end was cut by 4 bases, the J end by 10 bases, with 17 bases between. The germline V gene has CDR1 MGHRA and CDR2 YSYEKL. This CDR3 is built from 15 residues. The sequenced sample consisted of peripheral blood. The sequence derives from a woman aged 55-75 years who had recovered from COVID-19. The chain carries TRBV4-1 and TRBJ1-6, with a possible D match to TRBD1 (6 bases). Written as DNA, the CDR3 is TGCGCCAGCAGCCCCGGGGGGCGAAACCCCTCACCCCTCCACTTT. Its translation: CASSPGGRNPSPLHF.